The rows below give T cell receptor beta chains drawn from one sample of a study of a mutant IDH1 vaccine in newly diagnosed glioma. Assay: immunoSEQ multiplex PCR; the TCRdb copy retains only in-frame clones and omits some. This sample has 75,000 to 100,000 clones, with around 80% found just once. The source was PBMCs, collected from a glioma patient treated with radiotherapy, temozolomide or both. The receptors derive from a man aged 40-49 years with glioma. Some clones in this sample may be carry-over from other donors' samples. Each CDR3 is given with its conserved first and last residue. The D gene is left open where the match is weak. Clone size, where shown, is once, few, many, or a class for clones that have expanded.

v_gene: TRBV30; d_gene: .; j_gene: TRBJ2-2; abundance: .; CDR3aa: CAWSRVTGNTGELFF; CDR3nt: TGTGCCTGGAGTAGGGTGACAGGGAACACCGGGGAGCTGTTTTTT
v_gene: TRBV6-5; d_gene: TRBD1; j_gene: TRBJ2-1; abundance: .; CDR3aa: CASRRTGTTYEQFF; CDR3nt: TGTGCCAGCAGAAGGACAGGGACGACGTATGAGCAGTTCTTC
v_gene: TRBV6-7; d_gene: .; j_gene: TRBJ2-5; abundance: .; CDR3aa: CANRISKRETQYF; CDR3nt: TGTGCCAATCGTATAAGTAAACGAGAGACCCAGTACTTC
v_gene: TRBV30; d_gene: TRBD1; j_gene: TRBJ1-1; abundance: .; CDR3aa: CAWSSGGQMNTEAFF; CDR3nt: TGTGCCTGGAGTTCCGGGGGACAGATGAACACTGAAGCTTTCTTT
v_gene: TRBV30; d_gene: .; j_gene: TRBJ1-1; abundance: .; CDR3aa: CAWSVQGSTEAFF; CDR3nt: TGTGCCTGGAGTGTCCAGGGATCCACTGAAGCTTTCTTT
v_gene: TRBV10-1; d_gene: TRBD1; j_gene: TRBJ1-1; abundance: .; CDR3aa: CASSEDRRGTEAFF; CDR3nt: TGCGCCAGCTCAGAGGACAGGAGGGGCACTGAAGCTTTCTTT
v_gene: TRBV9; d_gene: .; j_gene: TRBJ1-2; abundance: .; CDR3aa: CASSVVGQAIF; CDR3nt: TGTGCCAGCAGCGTAGTGGGGCAGGCCATCTTC
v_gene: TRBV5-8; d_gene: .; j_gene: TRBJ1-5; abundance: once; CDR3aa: CASSFLGAGNQPQHF; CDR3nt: TGTGCCAGCAGCTTCTTGGGGGCGGGAAATCAGCCCCAGCATTTT
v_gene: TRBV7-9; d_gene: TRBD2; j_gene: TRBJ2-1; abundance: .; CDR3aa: CASRFSGGGTGNEQFF; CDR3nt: TGTGCCAGCAGGTTCTCCGGCGGGGGAACCGGGAATGAGCAGTTCTTC
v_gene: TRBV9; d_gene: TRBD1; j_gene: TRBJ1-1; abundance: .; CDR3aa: CASSVGGTVNTEAFF; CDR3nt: TGTGCCAGCAGCGTAGGTGGGACAGTGAACACTGAAGCTTTCTTT
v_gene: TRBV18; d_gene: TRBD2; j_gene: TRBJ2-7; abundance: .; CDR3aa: CASSPRSGSGGMSYEQYF; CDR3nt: TGTGCCAGCTCACCAAGGTCCGGTAGCGGGGGTATGTCCTACGAGCAGTACTTC
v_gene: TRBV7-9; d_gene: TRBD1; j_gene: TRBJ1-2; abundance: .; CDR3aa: CASSFTQGDNGYTF; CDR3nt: TGTGCCAGCAGCTTCACACAGGGGGACAATGGCTACACCTTC
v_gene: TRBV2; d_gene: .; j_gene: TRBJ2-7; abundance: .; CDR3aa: CASSPRSSGYEQYF; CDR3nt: TGTGCCAGCAGTCCCAGGTCCTCGGGCTACGAGCAGTACTTC
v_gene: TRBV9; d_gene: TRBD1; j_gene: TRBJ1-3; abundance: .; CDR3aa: CASSEGAGLSGNTIYF; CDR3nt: TGTGCCAGCAGCGAGGGGGCCGGTTTATCTGGAAACACCATATATTTT
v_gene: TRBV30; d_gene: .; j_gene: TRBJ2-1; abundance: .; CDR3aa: CAWSISSWNEQFF; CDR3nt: TGTGCCTGGAGTATCTCTAGTTGGAATGAGCAGTTCTTC
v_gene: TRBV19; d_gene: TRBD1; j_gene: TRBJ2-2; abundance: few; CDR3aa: CASSRQGASTGELFF; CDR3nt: TGTGCCAGTAGCAGACAGGGGGCGTCCACCGGGGAGCTGTTTTTT
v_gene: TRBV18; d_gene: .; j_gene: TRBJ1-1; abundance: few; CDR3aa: CASSPPAGGTEAFF; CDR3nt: TGTGCCAGCTCACCACCTGCCGGGGGCACTGAAGCTTTCTTT
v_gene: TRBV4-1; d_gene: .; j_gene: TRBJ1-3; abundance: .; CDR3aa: CASTPLGLSGNTIYF; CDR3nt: TGCGCCAGCACCCCATTGGGACTTTCAGGAAACACCATATATTTT
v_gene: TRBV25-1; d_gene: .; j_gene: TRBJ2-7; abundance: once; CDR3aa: CASSRIGLGEQYF; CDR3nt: TGTGCCAGCTCCCGCATAGGTTTGGGCGAGCAGTACTTC
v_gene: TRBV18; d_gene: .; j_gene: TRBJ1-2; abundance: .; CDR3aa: CASSPTDRPKNYGYTF; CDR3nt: TGTGCCAGCTCACCCACAGACAGGCCCAAGAACTATGGCTACACCTTC